The 30 T cell receptor beta chains given below trace back to one sample, sequenced in a study of blood T cell repertoires in COVID-19. Clones were read by immunoSEQ multiplex PCR, and TCRdb kept only the in-frame ones, dropping some. The sample holds 53,000 or so clones, approximately 90% seen once. Input material: peripheral blood. The receptor source for this set is a man older than 75 with acute or convalescent COVID-19.

The chain uses TRBV19 and TRBJ1-5; D unresolved. Germline V gene lookup returns CDR1 LNHDA and CDR2 SQIVND (reference sequence). The CDR3 loop spans 10 amino acids. The CDR3 bases are TGTACCCAAAGAGGTCAGCCCCAGCATTTT. Its protein product is CTQRGQPQHF.

This clone was found a few times. The chain links TRBV12-3 or TRBV12-4 to TRBJ1-5; 7 positions agree with TRBD1. The V and J ends lost 11 bases and 1 base, in that order; junction bases with no gene match: 2. There are 12 residues in the CDR3. In DNA, the CDR3 is TGTGCCTCCAGGGGGAGCAATCAGCCCCAGCATTTT. Translating it yields CASRGSNQPQHF.

The V gene is TRBV25-1, the J gene TRBJ1-2, with D perhaps matching TRBD1 (5 bases). In germline, CDR1 is MGHDK, CDR2 SYGVNS. This CDR3 region has 14 residues. V was cut by 7 bases and J by 5 bases, with 17 bases left in between. In nucleotides, the CDR3 is TGTGCCAGCACCCCCTCGGGCAGGGCGTATGGCTACACCTTC. Translated, it gives CASTPSGRAYGYTF.

This chain uses TRBV5-1 with TRBJ1-6; 9 bases agree with TRBD1. CDR3 length: 14 amino acids. From germline, CDR1 is SGHRS and CDR2 YFSETQ. V shed 0 bases, J shed 8 bases, and the junction held 0 bases outside the gene matches. The CDR3 nucleotides are TGCGCCAGCAGCTTGGGACAGGGGGATTCACCCCTCCACTTT. Its translation is CASSLGQGDSPLHF.

V and J are TRBV7-6 and TRBJ2-1; D is uncertain. The ends were cut back, 3 bases at V and 5 bases at J, with 8 bases in the middle. CDR3 length: 13 amino acids. Germline V gives CDR1 SGHVS, CDR2 FNYEAQ. CDR3 sequence (DNA): TGTGCCAGCAGCTTGGCAGATCACAATGAGCAGTTCTTC. Translated, it gives CASSLADHNEQFF.

The chain uses TRBV3-1 (or the pseudogene TRBV3-2) and TRBJ2-2; 9 bases are a match to TRBD2. The length of the CDR3 is 17 residues. The V and J ends lost 0 bases and 5 bases, in that order; junction bases with no gene match: 7. Per the germline V gene, CDR1 is LGHDT and CDR2 is YNNKEL (reference sequence). The CDR3 is CASSQDRLAGVTGELFF. DNA of the CDR3: TGTGCCAGCAGCCAAGATAGATTAGCGGGGGTAACCGGGGAGCTGTTTTTT.

This chain uses TRBV7-9 with TRBJ1-1; no firm D call. The CDR3 runs to 13 residues. The germline V gene has CDR1 SEHNR and CDR2 FQNEAQ (reference sequence). The V gene lost 2 bases and the J gene lost 0 bases, with 4 bases spanning the gap. CDR3: CASSLTLNTEAFF. The CDR3 DNA sequence: TGTGCCAGCAGCTTAACTTTGAACACTGAAGCTTTCTTT. The whole variable domain, remainder taken from reference TRBV7-9 and TRBJ1-1, is DTGVSQNPRHKITKRGQNVTFRCDPISEHNRLYWYRQTLGQGPEFLTYFQNEAQLEKSRLLSDRFSAERPKGSFSTLEIQRTEQGDSAMYLCASSLTLNTEAFFGQGTRLTVV.

V gene TRBV19 combines with J gene TRBJ1-3; 11 bases map to TRBD1. CDR1 and CDR2 (germline): LNHDA, SQIVND (reference sequence). The CDR3 runs 17 residues. Trimming took 7 bases from V and 0 from J; bases not matched to a gene: 8. The CDR3: CASTPRDRGFSGNTIYF. In DNA, the CDR3 is TGTGCCAGTACCCCCCGGGACAGGGGGTTCTCTGGAAACACCATATATTTT.

The chain links TRBV29-1 to TRBJ2-6, with D maybe TRBD1 (5 bases). V lost 7 bases to trimming and J lost 4 bases, with 14 bases between them. The CDR3 runs 14 residues. Per the germline V gene, CDR1 is SQVTM and CDR2 is ANQGSEA. The CDR3 region is CSAETGKGANVLTF. CDR3 nucleotides: TGCAGCGCCGAAACAGGAAAGGGGGCCAACGTCCTGACTTTC.

The rearrangement links TRBV2 to TRBJ2-4; tentatively, D is TRBD1 (5 bases). The CDR3 is 13 residues long. In germline, CDR1 is SNHLY, CDR2 FYNNEI. The germline V and J ends were trimmed by 1 base and 10 bases, with 11 bases remaining between them. CDR3 coding DNA: TGTGCCAGCAGTGAAGAGGGGATAGGGATTCAGTACTTC. The encoded protein is CASSEEGIGIQYF. Full variable domain (outside the CDR3, taken from reference TRBV2 and TRBJ2-4): EPEVTQTPSHQVTQMGQEVILRCVPISNHLYFYWYRQILGQKVEFLVSFYNNEISEKSEIFDDQFSVERPDGSNFTLKIRSTKLEDSAMYFCASSEEGIGIQYFGAGTRLSVL.

A word on this clone: A junction end diverges from the germline sequence, so it may reflect a read error. For the CDR3, the DNA is TGTGCCAGCAGAGAAGGACTAGCGGGTTACTACGAGCAGTACTTC. Protein: CASREGLAGYYEQYF. The chain combines TRBV2 with TRBJ2-7; 11 nucleotides agree with TRBD2. Germline-derived CDR1 and CDR2 are SNHLY and FYNNEI. CDR3 length: 15 residues.

The gene calls are TRBV5-4 and TRBJ2-6; D possibly corresponds to TRBD1 (6 bases). Trimming took 5 bases from V and 2 from J, leaving 8 bases between them. The CDR3 loop spans 14 amino acids. Germline V gives CDR1 SGHNT, CDR2 YYREEE (reference sequence). The CDR3 here is CASRGATGANVLTF. The CDR3 DNA follows: TGTGCCAGCAGGGGGGCCACTGGGGCCAACGTCCTGACTTTC.

This chain links TRBV5-5 with TRBJ2-7; TRBD2 agrees at 7 bases. V gave up 1 base and J gave up 3 bases; unmatched junction bases: 4. The germline CDR1 and CDR2 sequences are SGHKS and YYEKEE (reference sequence). The CDR3 spans 14 residues. In DNA, the CDR3 is TGTGCCAGCAGCTTGACTAGCGTCATCTACGAGCAGTACTTC. Translated: CASSLTSVIYEQYF.

This chain joins TRBV11-2 and TRBJ2-6, with 7 nucleotides matching TRBD2. The CDR3 has 16 residues. From germline, CDR1 is SGHAT and CDR2 FQNNGV. V lost 5 bases and J lost 7; bases outside the gene matches: 11. This CDR3 is CASSPWGGEGANVLTF. The CDR3 nucleotides read TGTGCCAGCAGCCCTTGGGGGGGGGAAGGTGCCAACGTCCTGACTTTC.

The gene calls are TRBV19 and TRBJ1-2, with D tentatively TRBD1 (6 bases). Germline V gene data show CDR1 as LNHDA and CDR2 as SQIVND (reference sequence). There are 14 residues in the CDR3. Trimming removed 5 bases at V and 2 bases at J, with 12 bases between. The CDR3 nucleotides are TGTGCCAGTAGTTTTCGACAGGACAACTATGGCTACACCTTC. Its protein is CASSFRQDNYGYTF.

V is TRBV6-5 and J is TRBJ1-2, with unresolved D. Trimming removed 6 bases from V and 4 bases from J, with 15 bases in between. This CDR3 has 14 amino acids. Germline V gene lookup returns CDR1 MNHEY and CDR2 SVGAGI. The CDR3 here is CASSRANTIYGYTF. CDR3 in DNA: TGTGCCAGCAGCCGCGCGAATACTATCTATGGCTACACCTTC.

The chain joins TRBV4-3 to TRBJ2-5; D unclear. The V end lost 3 bases, the J end lost 4 bases, and 15 bases lay between the germline ends. CDR1 and CDR2 (germline): LGHNA, YSLEER. The CDR3 spans 15 residues. The CDR3 DNA sequence: TGCGCCAGCAGCCACGCCCTTAGTAGAACAGAGACCCAGTACTTC. This sequence encodes CASSHALSRTETQYF.

In this sample, this clone turned up a few times. The V gene is TRBV12-5, the J gene TRBJ2-7; unclear D gene. The CDR3 is made up of 11 amino acids. The V gene lost 1 base and the J gene lost 7 bases, with 5 bases spanning the gap. Germline V CDR1 and CDR2: LGHNT, FRNRAP. The CDR3 spells CASGLAFEQYF. CDR3 DNA: TGTGCTAGTGGTTTGGCCTTTGAGCAGTACTTC.

The chain joins TRBV7-6 to TRBJ2-1; 8 bases map to TRBD2. Losses at the gene ends were 4 bases for V and 4 bases for J; bases not matched to a gene: 12. This CDR3 has 17 amino acids. Germline assignment: CDR1 SGHVS and CDR2 FNYEAQ. CDR3 protein: CASSSQPGLGHYNEQFF. CDR3 in DNA: TGTGCCAGCAGCTCTCAACCGGGACTAGGTCATTACAATGAGCAGTTCTTC.

The rearrangement joins TRBV5-1 to TRBJ1-6, with D maybe TRBD1 (6 bases). The CDR3 covers 19 residues. Germline V gives CDR1 SGHRS, CDR2 YFSETQ. The ends were cut back, 3 bases at V and 5 bases at J, with 24 bases in the middle. The CDR3 DNA follows: TGCGCCAGCAGCTCGCAGGCCACACAGGGAGCTTTGAATAATTCACCCCTCCACTTT. As protein: CASSSQATQGALNNSPLHF. Complete variable domain (other parts from reference TRBV5-1 and TRBJ1-6): KAGVTQTPRYLIKTRGQQVTLSCSPISGHRSVSWYQQTPGQGLQFLFEYFSETQRNKGNFPGRFSGRQFSNSRSEMNVSTLELGDSALYLCASSSQATQGALNNSPLHFGNGTRLTVT.

This clone was counted only a few times. The rearrangement uses TRBV6-5 and TRBJ1-1, with D maybe TRBD1 (5 bases). Germline CDR1 MNHEY, CDR2 SVGAGI. The CDR3 is 14 amino acids. V was trimmed by 0 bases and J by 1 base, leaving 6 bases between them. The CDR3 nucleotides read TGTGCCAGCAGTTACTCGGGGGGGAACACTGAAGCTTTCTTT. This sequence encodes CASSYSGGNTEAFF.

V and J are TRBV5-4 and TRBJ1-1; D remains ambiguous. This CDR3 is built from 14 residues. Trimming left V 0 bases short and J 0 bases short, with 6 bases between. Germline values: CDR1 SGHNT, CDR2 YYREEE (reference sequence). The CDR3 DNA sequence: TGTGCCAGCAGCTTGGATCTCTTGAACACTGAAGCTTTCTTT. Its protein product is CASSLDLLNTEAFF.

V gene TRBV2 combines with J gene TRBJ1-5; D not resolved. The germline V gene encodes CDR1 SNHLY and CDR2 FYNNEI. V was trimmed by 3 bases and J by 2 bases, leaving 8 bases between them. There are 14 residues in the CDR3. This CDR3 is CASSERRGNQPQHF. Written as DNA, the CDR3 is TGTGCCAGCAGTGAGAGGCGGGGCAATCAGCCCCAGCATTTT.

The V call is TRBV2, the J call TRBJ2-1; unclear D gene. V was shortened by 7 bases and J by 3 bases, with 10 bases between the two germline ends. Germline V CDR1 and CDR2: SNHLY, FYNNEI. This CDR3 contains 13 residues. This CDR3 is CASKLNGYNEQFF. Written as DNA, the CDR3 is TGTGCCAGCAAATTGAACGGCTACAATGAGCAGTTCTTC.

The chain uses TRBV19 and TRBJ1-1, with 7 bases identical to TRBD1. Germline CDR1 reads LNHDA; CDR2 reads SQIVND (reference sequence). CDR3 length: 16 residues. The V segment lost 5 bases and the J segment 0 bases; nucleotides outside the gene matches: 9. The CDR3 DNA reads as TGTGCCAGTAGTGCCCGGACAGGTACAATGAACACTGAAGCTTTCTTT. Translating it yields CASSARTGTMNTEAFF.

The V call is TRBV18, the J call TRBJ1-1; TRBD1 is a possible D gene (6 bases). Trimming removed 6 bases at V and 2 bases at J, with 28 bases between. The CDR3 has 19 amino acids. Germline V CDR1 and CDR2: KGHSH, LQKENI. For the CDR3, the DNA is TGTGCCAGCTCGCCCCTACGGGATGTGGGGGCGGGTATAAACACTGAAGCTTTCTTT. This gives the protein CASSPLRDVGAGINTEAFF.

The V gene is TRBV19, the J gene TRBJ2-1; 10 bases agree with TRBD1. Germline CDR1 and CDR2: LNHDA and SQIVND (reference sequence). Germline trimming cut 5 bases from V and 2 bases from J; bases unmatched to any gene: 3. The CDR3 has 15 residues. In DNA form, the CDR3 reads TGTGCCAGTAGTTGGGACAGGGGCCCCTACAATGAGCAGTTCTTC. Its protein is CASSWDRGPYNEQFF. Full variable domain (outside the CDR3, taken from reference TRBV19 and TRBJ2-1): DGGITQSPKYLFRKEGQNVTLSCEQNLNHDAMYWYRQDPGQGLRLIYYSQIVNDFQKGDIAEGYSVSREKKESFPLTVTSAQKNPTAFYLCASSWDRGPYNEQFFGPGTRLTVL.

The V and J genes are TRBV18 and TRBJ2-1; D remains ambiguous. Germline CDR1 and CDR2: KGHSH and LQKENI. This CDR3 is 13 amino acids long. With 5 bases removed from V and 9 bases from J, the gap between germline ends came to 14 bases. The CDR3: CASSAYESLEQFF. The CDR3 DNA is TGTGCCAGCTCAGCCTACGAATCCCTTGAGCAGTTCTTC.

The V call is TRBV5-1, the J call TRBJ2-4, with 10 bases that match TRBD1. Trimming at V came to 3 bases and at J to 3 bases, leaving 6 bases not matched to a gene. The germline V gene has CDR1 SGHRS and CDR2 YFSETQ. This CDR3 spans 16 amino acids. CDR3 region: CASSSGTGVGKNIQYF. CDR3 DNA sequence: TGCGCCAGCAGCTCCGGGACAGGGGTGGGCAAAAACATTCAGTACTTC.

The genes are TRBV4-3 and TRBJ2-5; 7 bases align to TRBD1. The V gene end was trimmed by 4 bases and the J gene end by 1 base; junction bases not matched to a gene: 0. The CDR3 consists of 13 residues. Germline lookup yields CDR1 LGHNA and CDR2 YSLEER. The CDR3 nucleotides are TGCGCCAGCAGCCGGGACAGCCAAGAGACCCAGTACTTC. It is translated as CASSRDSQETQYF.